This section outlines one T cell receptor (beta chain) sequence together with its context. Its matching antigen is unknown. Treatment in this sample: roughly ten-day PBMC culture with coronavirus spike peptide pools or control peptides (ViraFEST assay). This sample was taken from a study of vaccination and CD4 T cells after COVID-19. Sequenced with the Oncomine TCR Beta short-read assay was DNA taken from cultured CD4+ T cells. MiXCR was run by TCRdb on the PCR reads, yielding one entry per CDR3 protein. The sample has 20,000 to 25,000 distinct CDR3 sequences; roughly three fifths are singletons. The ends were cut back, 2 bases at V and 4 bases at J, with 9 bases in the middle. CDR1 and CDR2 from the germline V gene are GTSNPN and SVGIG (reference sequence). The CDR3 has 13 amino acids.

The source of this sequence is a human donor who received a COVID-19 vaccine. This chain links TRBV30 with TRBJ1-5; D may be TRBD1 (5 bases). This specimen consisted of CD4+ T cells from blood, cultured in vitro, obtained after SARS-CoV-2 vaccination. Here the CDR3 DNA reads TGTGCCTGGAGTTCGGGGACTAATCAGCCCCAGCATTTT. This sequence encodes CAWSSGTNQPQHF.